There are a few counts of the clone carrying this TCR beta chain. What it binds is not known. This sample is drawn from a study of cytomegalovirus exposure and HLA in healthy donors. Study-wide results and limits: In vitro experiments confirmed that three CMV-associated chains were specific for CMV antigens. A later examination showed that TCR association rates differed by HLA locus, with DRB1 most and HLA-C fewest.

Primers: 60 Vbeta forward and 13 Jbeta reverse. TCRdb's copy holds only in-frame clones and misses some; the assay was immunoSEQ multiplex PCR. The table shows almost 95,000 clones, with about three fifths occurring only once. Germline CDR1 is PRHDT and CDR2 is FYEKMQ (reference sequence). The CDR3 runs to 15 residues. Losses at the gene ends were 5 bases for V and 4 bases for J; bases not matched to a gene: 8. Every donor was a healthy person donating bone marrow. At sampling all donors were nominally healthy, likely with unrecorded immune exposures. The chain recombines TRBV13 with TRBJ2-7; 10 positions agree with TRBD1. The sequence came from a man aged 25-45 years in good health and CMV-seronegative. Material for sequencing was PBMCs. The CDR3 DNA is TGTGCCAGCAGCACCACCGGACAGGGGGATTACGAGCAGTACTTC. Amino acid sequence: CASSTTGQGDYEQYF. The variable domain in full, with the rest retrieved from reference TRBV13 and TRBJ2-7, is AAGVIQSPRHLIKEKRETATLKCYPIPRHDTVYWYQQGPGQDPQFLISFYEKMQSDKGSIPDRFSAQQFSDYHSELNMSSLELGDSALYFCASSTTGQGDYEQYFGPGTRLTVT.